The clone carrying this T cell receptor (beta chain) turned up a few times. The data were taken from a study of beta chain features in type 1 diabetes. The CDR3 contains 13 residues. Trimming took 2 bases from V and 3 from J, leaving 6 bases between them. The germline V gene encodes CDR1 SGHAT and CDR2 FQNNGV. CD45RO/CCR7/CD25/CD127/CD95/CD27 separated CD4+ naive, central memory, regulatory and stem cell-like memory cells by sorting. As every portion of the isolated RNA was reverse transcribed, the sequencing read expressed TCRB transcripts. Produced via immunoSEQ multiplex PCR; TCRdb's table is partial and in-frame only. Here the sample spans about 160,000 clones, less than 9.5% being singletons.

The clonotype comes from a man aged 18 to 35 in good health. V is TRBV11-2 and J is TRBJ2-3; D is possibly TRBD1 (5 bases). The specimen was central memory CD4+ T cells from blood. CDR3 DNA sequence: TGTGCCAGCAGCTTACAGGGAACAGATACGCAGTATTTT. Its protein product is CASSLQGTDTQYF.